The 28 T cell receptor beta chains given below trace back to one sample, sequenced in a study of identical twins. TCRdb reprocessed the 5' RACE reads via MiXCR and lists one record per CDR3 protein. The table has about 660,000 distinct CDR3 sequences, over 8.5% seen once. The sample was also reused in another study, on yellow fever vaccine responses in identical twins.

Sequencing input: PBMCs. Receptor source: a woman aged 18-30 years in good health.

This clonotype was observed a few times. This rearrangement joins TRBV12-3 or TRBV12-4 to TRBJ1-5; D gene unclear. The V end was cut by 5 bases, the J end by 4 bases, with 6 bases between. This CDR3 spans 12 amino acids. The CDR3 loop reads CASSPVNQPQHF. The CDR3 DNA is TGTGCCAGCAGTCCGGTGAATCAGCCCCAGCATTTT.

For this clonotype: One end of the junction fails to match germline, which may point to a read error. The gene calls are TRBV12-5 and TRBJ2-7; TRBD2 aligns across 14 bases. Germline assignment: CDR1 LGHNT and CDR2 FRNRAP. CDR3 length: 14 amino acids. The CDR3 bases are TGTGCTAGTGGAACCGGGACTAGCGGGAGCCAGCTTCACTTC. It specifies CASGTGTSGSQLHF.

The chain couples TRBV20-1 to TRBJ1-2; D uncertain. V was trimmed by 2 bases and J by 0 bases, leaving 10 bases between them. The CDR3 covers 14 residues. Per the germline V gene, CDR1 is DFQATT and CDR2 is SNEGSKA (reference sequence). For the CDR3, the DNA is TGCAGTGCTAGACAGGCCCTTACTAACTATGGCTACACCTTC. The encoded protein is CSARQALTNYGYTF.

For this clonotype: At one of its ends the junction is not consistent with the germline gene, which may arise from a read error. The CDR3 region is CSASGGGLDDQFF. The CDR3 coding sequence is TGCAGTGCCTCCGGCGGGGGGCTCGATGACCAGTTCTTC. This rearrangement joins TRBV20-1 to TRBJ2-1; 8 nucleotides align to TRBD2. CDR1 and CDR2 from the germline V gene are DFQATT and SNEGSKA (reference sequence). The CDR3 extends over 13 amino acids.

This clonotype came up a few times. The chain carries TRBV2 and TRBJ2-3; D is possibly TRBD2 (5 bases). Germline V lookup: CDR1 SNHLY, CDR2 FYNNEI. The CDR3 length is 13 residues. Deletions cut 8 bases from V and 0 bases from J, with 9 bases between. CDR3 residues: CASPRGSTDTQYF. The CDR3, as DNA: TGTGCCAGCCCGCGCGGGAGCACAGATACGCAGTATTTT.

This clonotype was detected only a few times. The rearrangement joins TRBV28 to TRBJ2-3; the D is unclear. The CDR3 totals 15 residues. Germline CDR1 reads MDHEN; CDR2 reads SYDVKM. V lost 6 bases and J lost 0, with 13 bases in between. The CDR3: CASSLWRKSTDTQYF. CDR3 DNA: TGTGCCAGCAGCTTGTGGCGGAAGAGCACAGATACGCAGTATTTT. The whole variable domain, remainder taken from reference TRBV28 and TRBJ2-3, is DVKVTQSSRYLVKRTGEKVFLECVQDMDHENMFWYRQDPGLGLRLIYFSYDVKMKEKGDIPEGYSVSREKKERFSLILESASTNQTSMYLCASSLWRKSTDTQYFGPGTRLTVL.

The chain combines TRBV7-2 with TRBJ2-5; perhaps TRBD1 as D (6 bases). CDR1 and CDR2 (germline): SGHTA, FQGNSA. V lost 5 bases to trimming and J lost 4 bases, with 23 bases between them. The CDR3 length is 17 residues. CDR3 amino acids: CASSILTGLTPIETQYF. The CDR3 DNA reads as TGTGCCAGCAGCATCTTGACAGGACTGACACCCATAGAGACCCAGTACTTC.

Ten or more counts support this clonotype. This chain joins TRBV7-9 and TRBJ2-7; no clear D. Germline CDR1 is SEHNR and CDR2 is FQNEAQ (reference sequence). V was clipped by 6 bases and J by 0 bases, with 6 bases between them. The CDR3 is 12 residues long. The CDR3 region is CASSFSSYEQYF. The CDR3 bases are TGTGCCAGCAGTTTCAGCTCCTACGAGCAGTACTTC.

V and J are TRBV20-1 and TRBJ2-1, with unresolved D. Germline V lookup: CDR1 DFQATT, CDR2 SNEGSKA (reference sequence). V was pared by 0 bases and J by 5 bases, with 11 bases between. This CDR3 is 14 amino acids long. The CDR3: CSARDPRLDNEQFF. CDR3 nucleotides: TGCAGTGCTAGAGATCCCAGGTTAGACAATGAGCAGTTCTTC.

This chain joins TRBV27 and TRBJ2-1; no reliable D call. CDR1 MNHEY and CDR2 SMNVEV come from the germline V gene (reference sequence). The CDR3 runs 13 residues. V lost 1 base, J lost 10 bases, and 11 bases lay in between. The CDR3 bases are TGTGCCAGCAGTTTATTCCCGTACTACGAGCAGTTCTTC. Its protein product is CASSLFPYYEQFF.

The chain carries TRBV28 and TRBJ2-1; D call uncertain. CDR1 is MDHEN and CDR2 is SYDVKM in the germline V gene. V gave up 5 bases and J gave up 3 bases, with 8 bases separating them. This CDR3 is 13 amino acids long. Here the CDR3 DNA reads TGTGCCAGCAGTCGGCGGATCTACAATGAGCAGTTCTTC. It encodes CASSRRIYNEQFF. Looking up the rest from reference TRBV28 and TRBJ2-1 gives the full variable domain: DVKVTQSSRYLVKRTGEKVFLECVQDMDHENMFWYRQDPGLGLRLIYFSYDVKMKEKGDIPEGYSVSREKKERFSLILESASTNQTSMYLCASSRRIYNEQFFGPGTRLTVL.

This clonotype was observed many times. The chain recombines TRBV10-3 with TRBJ2-2; 8 bases are a match to TRBD1. The CDR3 has 17 residues. The ends lost 3 bases at V and 0 bases at J; junction bases unmatched: 6. Germline CDR1 ENHRY, CDR2 SYGVKD. The CDR3 loop is CAISDPGTGANTGELFF. The CDR3 DNA follows: TGTGCCATCAGTGATCCCGGGACAGGAGCGAACACCGGGGAGCTGTTTTTT.

Many counts were recorded for this clonotype. J is TRBJ2-7 and V is TRBV28; 10 positions match TRBD2. CDR1 MDHEN and CDR2 SYDVKM come from the germline V gene. The CDR3 sequence is 14 residues long. The V segment lost 3 bases and the J segment 4 bases; nucleotides outside the gene matches: 3. Written as DNA, the CDR3 is TGTGCCAGCAGTTTTAGCGGGGGGACTTACGAGCAGTACTTC. Protein product: CASSFSGGTYEQYF.

This clonotype was picked up many times. V usage is TRBV4-3 and J usage is TRBJ2-7, with D unresolved. The CDR3 is 14 residues long. The germline V and J ends were trimmed by 0 bases and 1 base, with 7 bases remaining between them. The germline gives CDR1 LGHNA, CDR2 YSLEER. The CDR3 bases are TGCGCCAGCAGCCAAGATTGGGGTTCCTACGAGCAGTACTTC. It translates to CASSQDWGSYEQYF.

About this clonotype: Sequence at one end of the junction differs from germline and may be a read error. This chain connects TRBV14 to TRBJ2-1, with D perhaps being TRBD1 or TRBD2 (5 bases each). CDR1 and CDR2 from the germline V gene are SGHDN and FVKESK. The CDR3 has 14 residues. CDR3 protein: CASSQGRPAPGTLF. In DNA form, the CDR3 reads TGTGCCAGCAGCCAGGGTCGTCCAGCGCCCGGGACCCTCTTC.

CDR3 region: CSGQGSYEQYF. CDR3 sequence (DNA): TGCAGCGGACAGGGATCCTACGAGCAGTACTTC. This rearrangement joins TRBV29-1 to TRBJ2-7; 7 bases line up with TRBD1. Germline assignment: CDR1 SQVTM and CDR2 ANQGSEA. The length of the CDR3 is 11 residues. The trim removed 7 bases at V and 1 base at J, leaving 1 base unmatched.

This rearrangement joins TRBV7-9 to TRBJ2-4; D uncertain. Germline V gene sequence: CDR1 SEHNR, CDR2 FQNEAQ (reference sequence). Trimming stripped 2 bases from V and 9 bases from J, with 8 bases between. CDR3 size: 12 residues. CDR3 nucleotide sequence: TGTGCCAGCAGCTTAAAAGGTGGCATTCAGTACTTC. Its protein is CASSLKGGIQYF. The whole variable domain, remainder taken from reference TRBV7-9 and TRBJ2-4, is DTGVSQNPRHKITKRGQNVTFRCDPISEHNRLYWYRQTLGQGPEFLTYFQNEAQLEKSRLLSDRFSAERPKGSFSTLEIQRTEQGDSAMYLCASSLKGGIQYFGAGTRLSVL.

The table lists this clonotype with a few counts. The chain recombines TRBV28 with TRBJ2-6; D may be TRBD1 (5 bases). CDR1 and CDR2 from the germline V gene are MDHEN and SYDVKM. The CDR3 has 13 residues. V dropped 3 bases and J dropped 12 bases, with 12 bases sitting between them. Here the CDR3 reads CASSFSRVRVLTF. CDR3 sequence (DNA): TGTGCCAGCAGTTTCTCCAGGGTCCGCGTCCTGACTTTC.

This clonotype appeared a few times. The chain is built from TRBV20-1 and TRBJ2-7; D perhaps matches TRBD2 (5 bases). The CDR3 extends over 12 amino acids. Germline V gene data show CDR1 as DFQATT and CDR2 as SNEGSKA (reference sequence). V lost 5 bases and J lost 6, with 14 bases in between. The CDR3 region has the DNA TGCAGTGCTGAGGGAGTAGGTTCCGAGCAGTACTTC. This encodes CSAEGVGSEQYF.

This clonotype was recorded a few times. The chain couples TRBV7-9 to TRBJ1-1; D not certain. This CDR3 has 14 amino acids. Germline V gene sequence: CDR1 SEHNR, CDR2 FQNEAQ (reference sequence). Trimming took 4 bases from V and 3 from J, leaving 12 bases between them. CDR3 nucleotides: TGTGCCAGCAGCTCTGGGGAGAAGGACACTGAAGCTTTCTTT. It is translated as CASSSGEKDTEAFF.

This rearrangement joins TRBV7-8 to TRBJ2-2; TRBD1 matches at 7 bases. The CDR3 has 16 residues. CDR1 is SGHVS and CDR2 is FQNEAQ in the germline V gene. Trimming cost V 1 base and J 5 bases; bases outside gene matches: 7. DNA of the CDR3: TGTGCCAGCAGCTTAGTGCACAGGGGTTGGACCGGGGAGCTGTTTTTT. The encoded protein is CASSLVHRGWTGELFF.

The J gene is TRBJ2-2, the V gene TRBV12-3 or TRBV12-4; D is ambiguous. With 3 bases removed from V and 9 bases from J, the gap between germline ends came to 5 bases. The CDR3 is made up of 11 amino acids. CDR3 loop: CASSLVRELFF. The CDR3 DNA follows: TGTGCCAGCAGTTTGGTCCGGGAGCTGTTTTTT.

The sample holds many counts of this clonotype. This chain links TRBV29-1 with TRBJ2-7; D is perhaps TRBD2 (5 bases). V was pared by 3 bases and J by 4 bases, with 10 bases between. This CDR3 contains 12 residues. CDR1 and CDR2 from the germline V gene are SQVTM and ANQGSEA. In DNA, the CDR3 is TGCAGCGTTGACGATAGCGCTTACGAGCAGTACTTC. This encodes CSVDDSAYEQYF.

The V and J genes are TRBV20-1 and TRBJ2-1; 10 positions agree with TRBD2. This CDR3 is 17 amino acids long. V was clipped by 5 bases and J by 4 bases; unmatched bases: 14. CDR1 and CDR2 (germline): DFQATT, SNEGSKA (reference sequence). In nucleotides, the CDR3 is TGCAGTGCTCCTCGCTTGGGGGAAGCGGGGGGGTACAATGAGCAGTTCTTC. It is translated as CSAPRLGEAGGYNEQFF.

This clonotype has only a few counts. The V and J genes are TRBV2 and TRBJ2-3; TRBD2 agrees at 11 bases. Trimming removed 5 bases from V and 6 bases from J; junction bases left unmatched: 13. The CDR3 is 17 amino acids. The germline V gene encodes CDR1 SNHLY and CDR2 FYNNEI. The DNA of the CDR3 is TGTGCCAGCAGTATAGCGGGAGGGCCAGCTACGGGGGATACGCAGTATTTT. Protein sequence: CASSIAGGPATGDTQYF.

This clonotype occurred a few times. V and J are TRBV10-3 and TRBJ2-4; perhaps D is TRBD1 or TRBD2 (5 bases each). The CDR3 is 17 amino acids. The V gene's germline CDR1 is ENHRY and CDR2 SYGVKD. Trimming cost V 0 bases and J 0 bases, with 12 bases left between them. CDR3 sequence (DNA): TGTGCCATCAGTGAGTCGAAGCCGGGGCTAGCCAAAAACATTCAGTACTTC. Protein sequence: CAISESKPGLAKNIQYF.

This clonotype has ten or more counts. This chain uses TRBV7-2 with TRBJ2-3; 10 bases map to TRBD2. The germline gives CDR1 SGHTA, CDR2 FQGNSA. V was pared by 5 bases and J by 4 bases, with 3 bases of the junction left unmatched. The CDR3 sequence is 14 residues long. CDR3 residues: CASSPGLAADTQYF. CDR3 coding DNA: TGTGCCAGCAGCCCCGGACTAGCGGCAGATACGCAGTATTTT.

Only a few counts were recorded for this clonotype. The rearrangement uses TRBV3-1 and TRBJ2-1; no firm D call. The CDR3 sequence is 13 residues long. CDR1 is LGHDT, CDR2 YNNKEL, per germline (reference sequence). Between the trimmed V and J ends, which lost 4 bases and 12 bases, there was a span of 16 bases. The CDR3 here is CASSPRVEMMQFF. CDR3 DNA sequence: TGTGCCAGCAGCCCCCGGGTAGAAATGATGCAGTTCTTC.